This T cell receptor beta chain derives from a study of early T cells in non-severe SARS-CoV-2 infection. Individual cDNA molecules carried attached unique molecular identifiers. Using its own MiXCR run on the 5' RACE reads, TCRdb lists one record per CDR3 protein. The table has about 100,000 distinct CDR3 sequences, roughly 14% seen once; the top ten hold roughly 6.2%. This clonotype was seen at least ten times. Its antigen is not known. General study points: Matching with VDJdb favored anti-spike CD8 responses (missing private and CD4 specificities).

This TCR derives from an adult who was a healthcare worker with PCR-confirmed SARS-CoV-2 infection or an uninfected control (not recorded which). The sequencing sample was made of whole blood.

The CDR3: CASSYSGLVLNNEQFF. DNA for the CDR3: TGTGCCAGCAGTTACTCGGGTCTAGTACTAAACAATGAGCAGTTCTTC. The genes are TRBV6-5 and TRBJ2-1; no firm D call. Trimming pared 0 bases from V and 5 bases from J, leaving 14 bases between. This CDR3 comprises 16 residues. Germline V gene data show CDR1 as MNHEY and CDR2 as SVGAGI.